The TCR beta chain described here comes from a study of control samples from healthy donors and cancer patients. Germline-derived CDR1 and CDR2 are MGHRA and YSYEKL. This CDR3 region has 15 residues. V trimming: 2 bases; J trimming: 4 bases; junction bases outside the gene matches: 3. The repertoire was sequenced with immunoSEQ multiplex PCR; TCRdb's copy has only in-frame clones and lacks some. This sample yields 100,000 to 150,000 clones, of which approximately 92% are seen a single time; approximately 0.57% belongs to the top ten. This sequence joins TRBV4-1 and TRBJ2-3; 10 bases match TRBD2. The sequence came from an elderly man with head and neck cancer. The sequencing sample was made of PBMCs. CDR3 region: CASSQLAGAPDTQYF. The CDR3 DNA reads as TGCGCCAGCAGCCAACTAGCGGGAGCCCCAGATACGCAGTATTTT.